Detailed here is one TCR beta chain. Its antigen is still unknown. The study reverse transcribed the entire isolated RNA, so it sequenced expressed TCRB transcripts. Sequencing was performed with immunoSEQ multiplex PCR; in TCRdb, only in-frame clones are kept and a portion is missing. The data hold about 160,000 clones, with roughly 60% observed a single time. Germline V gene data show CDR1 as MGHRA and CDR2 as YSYEKL. The CDR3 has 15 amino acids. V was trimmed by 0 bases and J by 4 bases, leaving 12 bases between them. This sample stems from a study of beta chain features in type 1 diabetes. Study findings and constraints: Among patients with Type 1 diabetes, TCRB CDR3s were moderately but significantly shorter in every one of the four CD4+ subsets.

The V and J genes are TRBV4-1 and TRBJ1-2; D remains unclear. This receptor was identified in a man younger than 45 with type 1 diabetes. The specimen was naive CD4+ T cells from blood. The CDR3 sequence is CASSQDRPGPYGYTF. The CDR3 DNA reads TGCGCCAGCAGCCAAGATCGCCCAGGTCCCTATGGCTACACCTTC.